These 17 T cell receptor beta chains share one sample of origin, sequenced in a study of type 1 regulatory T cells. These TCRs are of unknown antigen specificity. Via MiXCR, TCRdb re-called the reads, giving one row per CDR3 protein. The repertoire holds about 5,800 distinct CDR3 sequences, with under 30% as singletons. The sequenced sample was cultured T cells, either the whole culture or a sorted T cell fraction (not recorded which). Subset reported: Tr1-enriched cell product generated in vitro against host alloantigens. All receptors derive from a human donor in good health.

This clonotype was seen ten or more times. As DNA, the CDR3 is TGTGCCAGCAGCGTTGTATTCTCAGAGACCCAGTACTTC. It specifies CASSVVFSETQYF. This chain links TRBV5-4 with TRBJ2-5; D unclear. In germline, CDR1 is SGHNT, CDR2 YYREEE (reference sequence). CDR3 length: 13 residues. Trimming stripped 4 bases from V and 4 bases from J, with 11 bases between. The whole variable domain, filled in from reference TRBV5-4 and TRBJ2-5, reads ETGVTQSPTHLIKTRGQQVTLRCSSQSGHNTVSWYQQALGQGPQFIFQYYREEENGRGNFPPRFSGLQFPNYSSELNVNALELDDSALYLCASSVVFSETQYFGPGTRLLVL.

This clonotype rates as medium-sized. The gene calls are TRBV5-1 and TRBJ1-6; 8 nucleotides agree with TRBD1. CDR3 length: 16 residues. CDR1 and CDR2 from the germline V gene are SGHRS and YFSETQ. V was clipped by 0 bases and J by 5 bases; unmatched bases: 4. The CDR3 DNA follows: TGCGCCAGCAGCTTGGAGCCAGGGGGCAATAATTCACCCCTCCACTTT. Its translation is CASSLEPGGNNSPLHF.

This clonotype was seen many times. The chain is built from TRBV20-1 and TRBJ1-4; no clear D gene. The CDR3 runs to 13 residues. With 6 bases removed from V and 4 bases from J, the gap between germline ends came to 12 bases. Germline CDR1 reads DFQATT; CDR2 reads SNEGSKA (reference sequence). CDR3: CSAIGRINEKLFF. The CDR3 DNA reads TGCAGTGCGATCGGACGGATTAATGAAAAACTGTTTTTT.

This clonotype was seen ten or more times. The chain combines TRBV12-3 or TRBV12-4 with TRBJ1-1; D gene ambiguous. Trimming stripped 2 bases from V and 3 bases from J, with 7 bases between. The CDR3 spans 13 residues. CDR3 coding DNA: TGTGCCAGCAGTTTACTGTTAGACACTGAAGCTTTCTTT. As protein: CASSLLLDTEAFF.

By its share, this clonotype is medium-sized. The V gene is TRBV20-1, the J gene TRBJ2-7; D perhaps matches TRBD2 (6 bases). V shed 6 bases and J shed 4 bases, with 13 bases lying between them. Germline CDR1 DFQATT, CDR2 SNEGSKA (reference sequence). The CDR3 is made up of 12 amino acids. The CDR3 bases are TGCAGTGCCGCGGGGAACCAGTACGAGCAGTACTTC. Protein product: CSAAGNQYEQYF.

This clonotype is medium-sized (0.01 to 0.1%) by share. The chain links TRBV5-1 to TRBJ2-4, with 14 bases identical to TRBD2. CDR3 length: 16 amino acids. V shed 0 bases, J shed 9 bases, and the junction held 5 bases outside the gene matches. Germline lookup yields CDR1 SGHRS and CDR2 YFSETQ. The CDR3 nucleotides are TGCGCCAGCAGCTTGGGGACTAGCGGGAGGACCGGCATTCAGTACTTC. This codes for CASSLGTSGRTGIQYF.

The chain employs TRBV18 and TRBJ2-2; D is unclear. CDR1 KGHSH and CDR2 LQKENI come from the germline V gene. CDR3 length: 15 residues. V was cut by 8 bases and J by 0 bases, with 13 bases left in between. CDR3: CASPPRSANTGELFF. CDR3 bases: TGTGCCAGCCCCCCTCGGTCAGCGAACACCGGGGAGCTGTTTTTT. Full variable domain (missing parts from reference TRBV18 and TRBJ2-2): NAGVMQNPRHLVRRRGQEARLRCSPMKGHSHVYWYRQLPEEGLKFMVYLQKENIIDESGMPKERFSAEFPKEGPSILRIQQVVRGDSAAYFCASPPRSANTGELFFGEGSRLTVL.

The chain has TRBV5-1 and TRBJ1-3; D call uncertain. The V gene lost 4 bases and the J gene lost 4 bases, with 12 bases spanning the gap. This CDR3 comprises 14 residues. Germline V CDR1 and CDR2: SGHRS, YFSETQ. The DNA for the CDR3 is TGCGCCAGCAGCCAAACGGTCCAAGGAAACACCATATATTTT. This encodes CASSQTVQGNTIYF.

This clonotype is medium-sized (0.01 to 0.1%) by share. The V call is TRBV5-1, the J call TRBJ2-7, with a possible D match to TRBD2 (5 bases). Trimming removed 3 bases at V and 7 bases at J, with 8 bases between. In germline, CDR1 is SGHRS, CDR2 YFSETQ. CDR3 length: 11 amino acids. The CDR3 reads CASSSDLEQYF. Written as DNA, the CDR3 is TGCGCCAGCAGCTCGGACTTGGAGCAGTACTTC.

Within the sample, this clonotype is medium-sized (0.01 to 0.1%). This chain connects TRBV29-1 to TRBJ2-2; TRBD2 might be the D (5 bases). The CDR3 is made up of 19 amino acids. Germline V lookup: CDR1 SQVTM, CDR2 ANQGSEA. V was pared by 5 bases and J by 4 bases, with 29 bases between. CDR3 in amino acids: CSVFEDEVGGRGSTGELFF. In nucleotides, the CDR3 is TGCAGCGTTTTCGAGGATGAGGTGGGCGGACGTGGGAGCACCGGGGAGCTGTTTTTT.

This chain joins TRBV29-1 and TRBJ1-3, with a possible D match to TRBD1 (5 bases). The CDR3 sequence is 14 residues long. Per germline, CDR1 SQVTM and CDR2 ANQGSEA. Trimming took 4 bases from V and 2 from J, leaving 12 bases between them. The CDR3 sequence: CSVVAGRPGNTIYF. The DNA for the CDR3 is TGCAGCGTTGTGGCAGGGAGGCCTGGAAACACCATATATTTT.

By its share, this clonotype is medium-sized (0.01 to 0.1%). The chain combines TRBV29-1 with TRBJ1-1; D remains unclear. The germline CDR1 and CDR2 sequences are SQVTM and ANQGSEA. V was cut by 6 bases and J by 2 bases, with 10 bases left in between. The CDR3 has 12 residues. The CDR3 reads CSVRGINTEAFF. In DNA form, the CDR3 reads TGCAGCGTAAGAGGGATTAACACTGAAGCTTTCTTT.

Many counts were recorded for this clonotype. The CDR3 nucleotides are TGTGCCTGGGACGATCAGGGGTTCGAGCAGTACTTC. This sequence encodes CAWDDQGFEQYF. This chain joins TRBV30 and TRBJ2-7, with a possible D match to TRBD1 (6 bases). Germline V lookup: CDR1 GTSNPN, CDR2 SVGIG (reference sequence). The CDR3 loop spans 12 amino acids. Trimming stripped 5 bases from V and 6 bases from J, with 14 bases between.

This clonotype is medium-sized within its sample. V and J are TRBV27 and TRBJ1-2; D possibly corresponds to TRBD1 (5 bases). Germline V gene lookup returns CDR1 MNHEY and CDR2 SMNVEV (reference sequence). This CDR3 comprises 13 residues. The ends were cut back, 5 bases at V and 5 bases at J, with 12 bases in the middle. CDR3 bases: TGTGCCAGCAGTCCCACCGGGGGGTATGGCTACACCTTC. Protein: CASSPTGGYGYTF.

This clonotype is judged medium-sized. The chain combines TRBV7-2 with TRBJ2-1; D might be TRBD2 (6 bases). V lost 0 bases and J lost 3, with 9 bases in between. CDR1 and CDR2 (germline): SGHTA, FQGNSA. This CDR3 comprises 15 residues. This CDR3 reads CASSLAGSNYNEQFF. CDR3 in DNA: TGTGCCAGCAGCTTAGCCGGGAGCAACTACAATGAGCAGTTCTTC.

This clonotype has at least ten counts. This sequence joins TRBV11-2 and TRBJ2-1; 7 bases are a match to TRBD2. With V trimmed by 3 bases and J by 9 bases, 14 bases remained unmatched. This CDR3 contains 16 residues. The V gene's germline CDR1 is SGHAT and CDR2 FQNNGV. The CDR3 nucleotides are TGTGCCAGCAGCTTGGTTTTGGCTAGCTGGGGGGGTGAGCAGTTCTTC. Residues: CASSLVLASWGGEQFF.

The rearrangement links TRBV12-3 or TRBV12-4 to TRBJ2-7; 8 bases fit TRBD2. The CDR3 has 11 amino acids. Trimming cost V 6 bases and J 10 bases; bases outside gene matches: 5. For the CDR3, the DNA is TGTGCCAGCAGCGGGAGGGGCGTCCAGTACTTC. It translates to CASSGRGVQYF.